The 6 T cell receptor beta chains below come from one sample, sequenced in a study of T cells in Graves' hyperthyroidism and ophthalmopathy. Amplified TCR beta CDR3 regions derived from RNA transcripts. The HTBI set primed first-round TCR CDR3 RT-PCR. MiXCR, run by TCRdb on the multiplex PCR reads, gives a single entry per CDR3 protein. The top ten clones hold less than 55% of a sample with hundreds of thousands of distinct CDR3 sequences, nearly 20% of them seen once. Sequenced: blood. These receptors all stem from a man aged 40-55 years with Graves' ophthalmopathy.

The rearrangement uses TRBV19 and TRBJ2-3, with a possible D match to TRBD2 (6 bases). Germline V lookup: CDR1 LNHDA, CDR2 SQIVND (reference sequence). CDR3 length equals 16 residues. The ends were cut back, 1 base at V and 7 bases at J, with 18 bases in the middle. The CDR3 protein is CASSIAALPGDNTQYF. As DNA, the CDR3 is TGTGCCAGTAGTATAGCGGCTCTGCCGGGGGATAATACGCAGTATTTT.

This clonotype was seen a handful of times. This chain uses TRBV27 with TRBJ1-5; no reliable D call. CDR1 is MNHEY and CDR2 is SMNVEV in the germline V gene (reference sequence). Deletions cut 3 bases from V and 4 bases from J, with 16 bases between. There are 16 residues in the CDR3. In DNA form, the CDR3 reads TGTGCCAGCAGTTTGAACCGCCATAGTATTAATCAGCCCCAGCATTTT. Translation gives CASSLNRHSINQPQHF.

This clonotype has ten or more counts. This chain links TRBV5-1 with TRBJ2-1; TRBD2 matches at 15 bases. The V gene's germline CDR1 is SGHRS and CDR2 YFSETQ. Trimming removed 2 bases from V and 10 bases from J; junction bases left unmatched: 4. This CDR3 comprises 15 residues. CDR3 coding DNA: TGCGCCAGCAGCTTTTCGGGGACTAGCGGGAGGGAGCAGTTCTTC. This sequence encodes CASSFSGTSGREQFF.

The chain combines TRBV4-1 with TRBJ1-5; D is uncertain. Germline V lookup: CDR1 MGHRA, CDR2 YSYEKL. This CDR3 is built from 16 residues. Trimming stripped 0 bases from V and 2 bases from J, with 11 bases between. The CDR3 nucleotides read TGCGCCAGCAGCCAAGAGGGAGGGAGACGCAATCAGCCCCAGCATTTT. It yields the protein CASSQEGGRRNQPQHF.

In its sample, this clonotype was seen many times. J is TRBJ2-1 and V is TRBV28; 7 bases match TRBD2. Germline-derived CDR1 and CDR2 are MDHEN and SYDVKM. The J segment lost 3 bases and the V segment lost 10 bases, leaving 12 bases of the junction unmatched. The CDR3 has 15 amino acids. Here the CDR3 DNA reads TGTGCCACAGCTCGCCGACTAGCCCGCTACAATGAGCAGTTCTTC. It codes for CATARRLARYNEQFF.

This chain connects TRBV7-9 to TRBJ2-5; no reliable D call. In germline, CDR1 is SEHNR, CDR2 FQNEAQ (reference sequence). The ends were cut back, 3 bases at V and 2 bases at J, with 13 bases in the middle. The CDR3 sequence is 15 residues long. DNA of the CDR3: TGTGCCAGCAGCTTGGCCGCCGCCAGTCAAGAGACCCAGTACTTC. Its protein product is CASSLAAASQETQYF.